This T cell receptor (beta chain) was sequenced during a study of cytomegalovirus exposure and HLA in healthy donors. Regarding the study as a whole: Reports indicate that TCR beta sequences accurately predicted the HLA-A and HLA-B alleles of most subjects. In vitro checks showed that a few CMV-associated chains really do target CMV antigens. Analyzed later, most CMV-associated TCR beta chains appeared HLA-restricted.

Regarding donors, all were healthy bone marrow donors. This CDR3 has 20 residues. Germline V gives CDR1 LNHDA, CDR2 SQIVND (reference sequence). Trimming took 1 base from V and 1 from J; bases not matched to a gene: 14. PCR used 60 Vbeta primers and 13 Jbeta primers. Generated by immunoSEQ multiplex PCR, the TCRdb table keeps only in-frame clones and is missing some. The sample has about 96,000 clones; approximately 75% are singletons. Worth noting for this clone: What it binds is unknown.

Sequencing input: PBMCs. The chain carries TRBV19 and TRBJ2-7; 12 bases map to TRBD2. The TCR sequence derives from a woman in her 70s in good health and CMV-seropositive. CDR3 nucleotides: TGTGCCAGTAGTATAGTATCGGCTAGCGGGAGGGCAGGCGAGTCCTACGAGCAGTACTTC. It encodes CASSIVSASGRAGESYEQYF.